This paragraph covers one T cell receptor (beta chain) sequence. Its antigen is undetermined. These data come from a study of memory CD4+ T cells and cytomegalovirus serostatus. Study-wide results and caveats: Suggested: most of the CMV-linked TCR signature lies in CD4+ memory cells.

Generated by immunoSEQ multiplex PCR, the TCRdb table keeps only in-frame clones and is missing some. The sample lists about 61,000 clones; 75% to 90% were seen once. Germline CDR1 is KGHSH and CDR2 is LQKENI. Trimming shortened V by 0 bases and J by 2 bases, and 8 bases separated the two germline ends. The CDR3 runs 15 residues. The sort gate was single viable CD3+CD4+CD8-CD45RO+ cells for memory CD4+ T cells. This clonotype originated in an adult in good health and CMV-seronegative. Sequences were obtained from memory CD4+ T cells from blood. The V gene is TRBV18, the J gene TRBJ1-5; D perhaps matches TRBD1 (6 bases). The CDR3 nucleotides are TGTGCCAGCTCACCACCACAGGGAGGCAATCAGCCCCAGCATTTT. This encodes CASSPPQGGNQPQHF.